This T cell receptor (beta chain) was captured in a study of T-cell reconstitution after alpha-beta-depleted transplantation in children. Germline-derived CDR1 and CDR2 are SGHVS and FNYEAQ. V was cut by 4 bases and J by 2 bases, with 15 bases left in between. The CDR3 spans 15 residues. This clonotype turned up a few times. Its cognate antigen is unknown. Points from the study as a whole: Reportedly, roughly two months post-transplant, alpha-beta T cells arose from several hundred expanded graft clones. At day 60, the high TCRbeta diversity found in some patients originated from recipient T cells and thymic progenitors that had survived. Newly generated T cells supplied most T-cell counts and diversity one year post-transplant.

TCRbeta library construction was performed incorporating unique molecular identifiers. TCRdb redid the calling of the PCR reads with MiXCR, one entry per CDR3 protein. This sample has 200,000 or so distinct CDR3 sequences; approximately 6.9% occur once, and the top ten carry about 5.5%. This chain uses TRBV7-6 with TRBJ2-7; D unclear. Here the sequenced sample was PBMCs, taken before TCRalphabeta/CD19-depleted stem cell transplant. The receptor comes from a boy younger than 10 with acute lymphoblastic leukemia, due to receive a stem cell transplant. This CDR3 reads CASSSLPDRTYEQYF. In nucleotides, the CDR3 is TGTGCCAGCAGCTCCCTCCCCGACCGAACCTACGAGCAGTACTTC.